This T cell receptor (beta chain) stems from a study of T cells in Graves' hyperthyroidism and ophthalmopathy. The overall study: Once the initial diagnosis was made, peripheral blood was obtained before any treatment.

Patients having uncontrolled infection, another autoimmune disease, pregnancy or lactation were not included. The diagnostic basis comprised clinical symptoms, serum thyroxine and TRAb, thyroid ultrasound and orbital computed tomography. What was amplified from RNA transcripts were TCR beta CDR3 regions. The primer set for the first-round RT-PCR of the TCR CDR3 was HTBI. TCRdb analysed the multiplex PCR reads with MiXCR anew, one entry per CDR3 protein. Among around 300,000 distinct CDR3 sequences listed, around 13% were seen once. CDR3 length equals 17 residues. Trimming took 2 bases from V and 10 from J; bases not matched to a gene: 18. Germline V CDR1 and CDR2: DFQATT, SNEGSKA (reference sequence).

The sequenced sample was blood. This chain uses TRBV20-1 with TRBJ2-1; 9 bases are shared with TRBD2. This TCR came from a woman in her thirties or forties with Graves' hyperthyroidism. The CDR3 region is CSARPSRGGGGAVEQFF. Written as DNA, the CDR3 is TGCAGTGCTAGACCCTCAAGAGGAGGCGGGGGGGCGGTGGAGCAGTTCTTC.